A selection of T cell receptor beta chains follows, all from one sample in a study of CD8+ T cells in alopecia areata. The method was immunoSEQ multiplex PCR; TCRdb's version includes in-frame clones alone and lacks a portion of them. The table records about 180,000 clones, 50% to 70% of them present only once. The sequencing used CD4+ T cells sorted from blood, collected at week 0. Source of these receptors: a human donor with alopecia areata. CDR3s include the opening cysteine and the closing phenylalanine or tryptophan. D genes are given only for firm matches. Where a row states a size, it is once, few, many or the class of an expanded clone; other rows omit it.

v_call	d_call	j_call	clone_size	cdr3_nt	cdr3_aa
TRBV4-1	.	TRBJ1-1	.	TGCGCCAGCAGCTACAACCCGACAGCGACTGAAGCTTTCTTT	CASSYNPTATEAFF
TRBV27	TRBD1	TRBJ2-7	once	TGTGCCAGCAGCCGGGACAGAAGCTACGAGCAGTACTTC	CASSRDRSYEQYF
TRBV29-1	.	TRBJ2-3	.	TGCAGCGTTCGGCAGGACTCAACAGATACGCAGTATTTT	CSVRQDSTDTQYF
TRBV29-1	TRBD1	TRBJ1-2	few	TGCAGCGTTGAAGATTTCGGGACAGGGTATGGCTACACCTTC	CSVEDFGTGYGYTF
TRBV23-1	TRBD2	TRBJ2-3	.	TGCGCCAGCAGTCAATCAGGGGAGGGCGGCACAGATACGCAGTATTTT	CASSQSGEGGTDTQYF
TRBV20-1	.	TRBJ2-5	.	TGCAGTCCTTTTAAAGAGACCCAGTACTTC	CSPFKETQYF
TRBV18	TRBD1	TRBJ1-5	.	TGTGCCAGCTCACCACCGGACAGGGTCAATCAGCCCCAGCATTTT	CASSPPDRVNQPQHF
TRBV2	.	TRBJ2-3	few	TGTGCCAGCAAACAGTTCACAGATACGCAGTATTTT	CASKQFTDTQYF
TRBV18	.	TRBJ1-2	.	TGTGCCAGCTCACCAGAGATCGGCTATGGCTACACCTTC	CASSPEIGYGYTF
TRBV30	.	TRBJ1-2	.	TGTGCCTGGAGTGTATCGGGGTATGGCTACACCTTC	CAWSVSGYGYTF
TRBV25-1	TRBD1	TRBJ2-1	once	TGTGCCAGCAGAGGGGACAGAGAGCAGTTCTTC	CASRGDREQFF
TRBV30	.	TRBJ1-6	few	TGTGCCTGGGCACCGACAGCCCCAGTATTTAATTCACCCCTCCACTTT	CAWAPTAPVFNSPLHF
TRBV5-1	TRBD2	TRBJ2-1	.	TGCGCCAGCAGCTGGACTAGCGGGGGGGCTAAGTTCTTC	CASSWTSGGAKFF
TRBV4-1	TRBD1	TRBJ2-1	.	TGCGCCAGCAGCACACCTTGGGACAGGGGAAAGGATGAGCAGTTCTTC	CASSTPWDRGKDEQFF
TRBV6-6	.	TRBJ2-1	.	TGTGCCAGCAGTTACTCGGTTGGGGTTTACAATGAGCAGTTCTTC	CASSYSVGVYNEQFF
TRBV29-1	TRBD1	TRBJ2-7	.	TGCAGCGTTGAGACAGGGGGATACGAGCAGTACTTC	CSVETGGYEQYF
TRBV29-1	.	TRBJ2-7	few	TGCAGCGTTGCGGACGGGACCTACGAGCAGTACTTC	CSVADGTYEQYF
TRBV29-1	.	TRBJ1-4	.	TGCAGCGCCCAGGGTACTAATGAAAAACTGTTTTTT	CSAQGTNEKLFF
TRBV5-1	.	TRBJ2-5	.	TGCGCCAGCAGCTTGGTCGGTCAGCAAGAGACCCAGTACTTC	CASSLVGQQETQYF
TRBV20-1	.	TRBJ1-1	many	TGCAGTGCTAGCCAGGGCGGTGAAGCTTTCTTT	CSASQGGEAFF
TRBV29-1	TRBD1	TRBJ2-7	few	TGCAGCGTTGCCTTCCCGACAGGGGCCTACGAGCAGTACTTC	CSVAFPTGAYEQYF
TRBV6-1	TRBD2	TRBJ2-3	.	TGTGCCAGCAGAACCGGGACTAGGGGGGGAGATACGCAGTATTTT	CASRTGTRGGDTQYF
TRBV10-3	.	TRBJ1-6	.	TGTGCCATCAGTCCCGCCGGGGGGGAGGGATCACCCCTCCACTTT	CAISPAGGEGSPLHF
TRBV27	TRBD1	TRBJ2-7	.	TGTGCCAGCAGTCCTACCCTGGGACAGTTGTGGCGGGAGCAGTACTTC	CASSPTLGQLWREQYF
TRBV9	TRBD1	TRBJ1-6	.	TGTGCCAGCAGCGTAGCCCCGTCCGGGACAGGCAATTCACCCCTCCACTTT	CASSVAPSGTGNSPLHF
TRBV6-5	.	TRBJ1-6	.	TGTGCCAGCAGTCAACGAGGCAACCTCCACTTT	CASSQRGNLHF
TRBV29-1	.	TRBJ2-3	.	TGCAGCGTTGAACCTGGGGCGTCAGATACGCAGTATTTT	CSVEPGASDTQYF
TRBV9	.	TRBJ2-1	many	TGTGCCAGCAGCCCAGGGGAAAATGAGCAGTTCTTC	CASSPGENEQFF
TRBV9	.	TRBJ1-3	.	TGTGCCAGCAGCGTATCAGGGGACAACTCTGGAAACACCATATATTTT	CASSVSGDNSGNTIYF
TRBV9	TRBD1	TRBJ1-2	.	TGTGCCAGCACCCTCAGGACAGGGAACTATGGCTACACCTTC	CASTLRTGNYGYTF
TRBV5-1	.	TRBJ2-7	.	TGCGCCAGCAGCCCGCGGACGGGTTACGAGCAGTACTTC	CASSPRTGYEQYF
TRBV30	.	TRBJ2-5	.	TGTGCCTGGACGACCTTCGCAGGGGCCTTCCAAGAGACCCAGTACTTC	CAWTTFAGAFQETQYF
TRBV12-5	.	TRBJ2-7	.	TGTGCTAGTGGTTTGGTTACAGCGGAGCAGTACTTC	CASGLVTAEQYF
TRBV6-5	TRBD2	TRBJ2-5	.	TGTGCCAGCAGTACCCGACTAGCGGGAGGCGAGACCCAGTACTTC	CASSTRLAGGETQYF
TRBV4-1	.	TRBJ1-2	.	TGCGCCAGCAGCCAAAAGGAAAGGAACTATGGCTACACCTTC	CASSQKERNYGYTF
TRBV6-6	TRBD1	TRBJ2-5	.	TGTGCCAGCAGGAGACAGGGGACGGGAGAGACCCAGTACTTC	CASRRQGTGETQYF
TRBV5-1	TRBD1	TRBJ2-6	.	TGCGCCAGCAGGACAGGGGCTGGGGCCAACGTCCTGACTTTC	CASRTGAGANVLTF
TRBV19	TRBD2	TRBJ2-6	many	TGTGCCAGTTCTCGGGGGGAAGGGGCCAACGTCCTGACTTTC	CASSRGEGANVLTF
TRBV7-2	.	TRBJ1-1	.	TGTGCCAGCAGCCACAGATATTTGAACACTGAAGCTTTCTTT	CASSHRYLNTEAFF
TRBV7-6	.	TRBJ2-7	once	TGTGCCAGCAGCCCCGTGGGGCAGGTTTCCCGCGGGTACGAGCAGTACTTC	CASSPVGQVSRGYEQYF
TRBV29-1	TRBD1	TRBJ2-2	.	TGCAGCGCCCTCCTGGGGACAGCAAGAAACACCGGGGAGCTGTTTTTT	CSALLGTARNTGELFF
TRBV2	.	TRBJ2-5	.	TGTGCCAGCAGTCGAGGACCGTCTAGAAACCGGGAGACCCAGTACTTC	CASSRGPSRNRETQYF
TRBV7-9	.	TRBJ1-5	.	TGTGCCAGCAGCCCCAGGGGAAGCAATCAGCCCCAGCATTTT	CASSPRGSNQPQHF
TRBV29-1	TRBD1	TRBJ2-2	.	TGCAGCGCTGGGACAGTAAACACCGGGGAGCTGTTTTTT	CSAGTVNTGELFF
TRBV19	.	TRBJ1-1	few	TGTGCCACCAAGAACACTGAAGCTTTCTTT	CATKNTEAFF
TRBV25-1	.	TRBJ2-2	.	TGTGCCAGCAGTGGAATCCAGGGGCAGAACACCGGGGAGCTGTTTTTT	CASSGIQGQNTGELFF
TRBV5-1	.	TRBJ2-7	.	TGCGCCAGCAGCTTGGACCACACGGGTCTTTCCTACGAGCAGTACTTC	CASSLDHTGLSYEQYF
TRBV29-1	.	TRBJ2-1	few	TGCAGCGTTACCGGACTGTGGAATGAGCAGTTCTTC	CSVTGLWNEQFF
TRBV11-3	.	TRBJ2-7	few	TGTGCCAGCAGCGAAAGATTGGTCTACGAGCAGTACTTC	CASSERLVYEQYF
TRBV30	TRBD1	TRBJ2-6	.	TGTGCCTCGACCCGGGACAGGGGACCCTCTGGGGCCAACGTCCTGACTTTC	CASTRDRGPSGANVLTF
TRBV30	.	TRBJ1-2	.	TGTGCCTGGAGTGCGGCGCCGGGCTACACCTTC	CAWSAAPGYTF
TRBV30	TRBD1	TRBJ2-1	.	TGTGCCTATGCGACAGGGCCCTACAATGAGCAGTTCTTC	CAYATGPYNEQFF
TRBV4-2	TRBD1	TRBJ1-2	.	TGTGCCAGCAGCCAAGAATATAGCCACAGGGGAGTCTTTGGCTACACCTTC	CASSQEYSHRGVFGYTF